This T cell receptor beta chain was retrieved from a study of shared clonotypes between healthy human individuals. Study overall: The plates for each donor numbered three CD4 naive, three CD4 memory, two CD8 naive and one CD8 memory. Study-level points and caveats: Naive subsets usually exceeded memory subsets in estimated richness.

The CDR3 runs to 13 residues. V lost 3 bases to trimming and J lost 5 bases, with 9 bases between them. Germline assignment: CDR1 SGHDT and CDR2 YYEEEE. The naive CD8 fraction comprised CD45RO-negative cells positively selected for CCR7 and excluded terminally differentiated effector memory CD45RA+ cells. As to this clone: As yet, its antigen is unknown.

Method: immunoSEQ multiplex PCR; TCRdb's copy keeps in-frame clones and lacks some. The sample has millions of clones; just over 90% are singletons. The TCR originated in a man aged 18 to 35 in good health. Some clones in this sample may be carry-over from other donors' samples. The sequenced sample consisted of naive CD8+ T cells from PBMCs. J is TRBJ2-1 and V is TRBV5-6; the D call may be TRBD1 or TRBD2 (5 bases each). CDR3: CASSWDRNNEQFF. The CDR3 coding sequence is TGTGCCAGCAGCTGGGACCGCAACAATGAGCAGTTCTTC. The full variable domain, in which reference TRBV5-6 and TRBJ2-1 provide the parts outside the CDR3, is DAGVTQSPTHLIKTRGQQVTLRCSPKSGHDTVSWYQQALGQGPQFIFQYYEEEERQRGNFPDRFSGHQFPNYSSELNVNALLLGDSALYLCASSWDRNNEQFFGPGTRLTVL.